This T cell receptor (beta chain) was sequenced during a study of blood T cell repertoires in COVID-19 (TCRdb year 2020). Study-level background: Samples covering the acute and convalescent phases of COVID-19 were provided by collaborators in the United States, Italy and Spain. The prospective study material was composed of cDNA or gDNA derived from T cells, B-cell-depleted T cells, or PBMCs. Subjects who had been exposed to COVID-19, were actively infected with it, or had recovered from it provided the deeply sampled blood TCRbeta repertoires that made up the dataset. The repertoires were made available in a free public database intended to serve as a resource for research on the immune response to SARS-CoV-2. The samples were drawn from two sources: the first 160 participants of the ongoing ImmuneRACE study, and over 950 subjects contributed by 6 global collaborators. The sample metadata nearly always contained a de-identified subject ID, COVID-19 status, age in years and sex. Where HLA class I and class II types were available, the types were taken from metadata supplied by the sample provider, not from assay-based typing. General findings and caveats noted by the study authors: Clinical and demographic metadata were provided uncurated, with the amount varying by source and participant.

According to the germline V gene, CDR1 reads KGHDR and CDR2 reads SFDVKD. From the cysteine through the phenylalanine, the CDR3 covers 15 amino acids. Left in the record is the CDR3 DNA by itself, 45 bases read in frame from the first base. The V end gives up 4 bases and the J end 6 bases, leaving 5 bases in the junction not matched to a gene. TCRbeta CDR3 regions were amplified from genomic DNA using the immunoSEQ Assay, a bias-controlled multiplex PCR. The paper's processing steps were these. The number of nucleated cells in each sample was estimated by amplification of reference gene primers within the assay. To quantify the absolute abundance of each unique TCRbeta CDR3 rearrangement, sequence reads were collapsed and filtered. For each sample, productive Simpson clonality was calculated as the square root of Simpson's diversity index across productive rearrangements. What TCRdb holds here is the immuneACCESS table cut down to in-frame rearrangements. Part of the clones is not present; checked against another copy, under half of the missing clones reflect an unresolved V gene, and the others are unexplained. V and J calls and clone size are as listed in that table; D and trimming were resolved from the DNA. Across this sample there are approximately 270,000 clones, with over 75% seen only once. Jointly, the top ten make up 1.5% to 2% of the sample.

About this clone itself: No cognate antigen has been identified for it. Per-base quality was not reported, and no clone a single base away is much larger than it.

Participants in the prospective study were enrolled through a virtual design, were aged roughly 18 to 100 years, and lived in 24 United States geographic areas. In the prospective study, cohorts were assigned on the basis of participant-reported clinical history obtained from a screening survey and a study questionnaire. Recovered participants in ImmuneRACE Cohort 3 were defined by two consecutive negative NP/OP PCR tests, clearance by a healthcare professional, or resolution of symptoms. Each participant in the prospective study had whole blood, serum and a nasopharyngeal or oropharyngeal swab collected by mobile phlebotomists. Over an approximately 2-month period, participants in the prospective study had the option of providing additional blood draws and questionnaires. Prospective study blood samples were shipped either frozen or at room temperature before DNA extraction.

Specimen: PBMCs or T cells enriched from blood (not recorded which). The source is a woman between 45 and 65 years old who had recovered from COVID-19. The chain joins TRBV24-1 to TRBJ1-5; TRBD1 agrees with 10 junctional bases. This receptor carries the CDR3 CATSEGTGDVQPQHF. Read as DNA, the sequence is TGTGCCACCAGTGAAGGGACAGGGGACGTTCAGCCCCAGCATTTT.